This T cell receptor beta chain comes out of a study of Ad26.COV2.S vaccination and SARS-CoV-2 variants. Study-level background: Donor was assigned to the Ad26.COV2.S arm of trial COV1001. Each vaccinee took Ad26.COV2.S intramuscularly, once or twice 56 days apart.

The assay was immunoSEQ multiplex PCR, and TCRdb's table has in-frame clones only and misses some. Among around 300,000 clones listed, about 87% were seen once. Treatment indicated: approximately 18 received Ad26.COV2.S at low or high dose, single or two shots; a few received placebo; per-sample allocation not given. Samples came from day 63 after the first vaccine or placebo injection. The CDR3 is 16 amino acids. Germline values: CDR1 SGHDT, CDR2 YYEEEE. The junction had 8 bases not matched to a gene; V was cut back by 4 bases and J by 0 bases. The sequencing used peripheral blood, collected in a trial of Ad26.COV2.S vaccine versus placebo. The chain couples TRBV5-6 to TRBJ2-3; 7 bases are a match to TRBD2. The receptor's source is a person between 18 and 65 years old who received the Ad26.COV2.S COVID-19 vaccine or a placebo. DNA of the CDR3: TGTGCCAGCAGCCGTCCTGGGGGGGTAAGCACAGATACGCAGTATTTT. Translating gives CASSRPGGVSTDTQYF. Full variable domain (rest looked up from reference TRBV5-6 and TRBJ2-3): DAGVTQSPTHLIKTRGQQVTLRCSPKSGHDTVSWYQQALGQGPQFIFQYYEEEERQRGNFPDRFSGHQFPNYSSELNVNALLLGDSALYLCASSRPGGVSTDTQYFGPGTRLTVL.